Included here is one TCR beta chain sequence, with context. Generated by immunoSEQ multiplex PCR, the TCRdb table keeps only in-frame clones and is missing some. The sample has around 2,100,000 clones, just under 95% seen once. Only CD45RO-negative cells positively selected for CCR7 counted as naive CD8 cells, so terminally differentiated effector memory CD45RA+ cells were excluded. This sample is part of a study of shared clonotypes between healthy human individuals. The V end lost 4 bases, the J end lost 4 bases, and 14 bases lay between the germline ends. The germline CDR1 and CDR2 sequences are SGDLS and YYNGEE. This CDR3 has 15 amino acids.

The chain joins TRBV9 to TRBJ1-4; D gene uncertain. Sequencing was done on a sample of naive CD8+ T cells sorted from blood. This receptor was obtained from a man in his late teens or twenties in good health. The CDR3 sequence is CASSPATVYNEKLFF. The CDR3 coding sequence is TGTGCCAGCAGCCCAGCGACGGTCTATAATGAAAAACTGTTTTTT. Using reference TRBV9 and TRBJ1-4 for the parts outside the CDR3, the full variable domain is DSGVTQTPKHLITATGQRVTLRCSPRSGDLSVYWYQQSLDQGLQFLIQYYNGEERAKGNILERFSAQQFPDLHSELNLSSLELGDSALYFCASSPATVYNEKLFFGSGTQLSVL.